This paragraph reports one T cell receptor beta chain. This sample is part of a study of blood T cell repertoires in COVID-19. V gave up 3 bases and J gave up 0 bases, with 14 bases separating them. Germline V gene data show CDR1 as ENHRY and CDR2 as SYGVKD. The CDR3 has 16 amino acids. The study drew participants aged about 18 to 90 years from about two dozen US areas. Cohort 3 donors counted as recovered after two negative PCRs, clearance, or resolved symptoms. In the source study's methods: The authors estimated nucleated cell counts from reference gene primer amplification. TCRdb keeps only in-frame clones here, not all; method: immunoSEQ multiplex PCR. V, J and clone size derive from that table, while D and trimming were established from the DNA sequence. The sample holds over 200,000 clones, around 89% seen once.

V and J are TRBV10-3 and TRBJ1-1; no definite D call. The material sequenced was PBMCs or T cells enriched from blood (not recorded which). The receptor was isolated from a middle-aged man who had recovered from COVID-19. CDR3 protein: CAISEADEQLNTEAFF. CDR3 nucleotide sequence: TGTGCCATCAGTGAAGCGGACGAACAATTGAACACTGAAGCTTTCTTT.